One and the same sample provided the 24 T cell receptor beta chains below, sequenced in a study of regulatory T cells in long-lasting Graves disease. With iRepertoire HTBI primers and Arm-PCR of CDR3 regions, TCR beta libraries were built. TCRdb re-derived calls from the multiplex PCR reads in MiXCR, one entry per CDR3 protein. The sample shows a few hundred thousand distinct CDR3 sequences, 10% to 15% of them seen only once. Described time point: newly diagnosed GD, antithyroid drugs for less than 3 months. PBMC RNA served as the TCR library source. These data also formed part of another study, on T cells in Graves' hyperthyroidism and ophthalmopathy.

The source was peripheral blood mononuclear cells (PBMCs), collected at new diagnosis, from a patient treated with antithyroid drugs. These receptors all come from a woman aged 18-29 years with Graves disease.

The table lists this clonotype with many counts. The chain has TRBV6-2 or TRBV6-3 and TRBJ2-2, with D tentatively TRBD2 (6 bases). Trimming removed 2 bases at V and 4 bases at J, with 11 bases between. The CDR3 sequence is 15 residues long. Per germline, CDR1 MNHEY and CDR2 SVGEGT. CDR3 residues: CASSYGGPLTGELFF. CDR3 nucleotide sequence: TGTGCCAGCAGTTACGGAGGGCCCCTCACCGGGGAGCTGTTTTTT.

CDR3 DNA sequence: TGCAGCGTTTGGGCCCAAAGCAGGACGGACACCGGGGAGCTGTTTTTT. Its translation: CSVWAQSRTDTGELFF. The chain recombines TRBV29-1 with TRBJ2-2; the D is unclear. CDR1 and CDR2 (germline): SQVTM, ANQGSEA. V was shortened by 5 bases and J by 3 bases, with 19 bases between the two germline ends. CDR3 length: 16 residues.

The chain employs TRBV4-2 and TRBJ2-1; tentatively, D is TRBD2 (7 bases). Deletions cut 11 bases from V and 2 bases from J, with 16 bases between. The length of the CDR3 is 14 residues. Germline lookup yields CDR1 LGHNA and CDR2 YNFKEQ. CDR3 region: CAAGEGTPYNEQFF. CDR3 sequence (DNA): TGTGCCGCAGGGGAGGGTACCCCCTACAATGAGCAGTTCTTC.

This clonotype was observed many times. Mismatch with germline at one junction end may stem from a read error. The CDR3 loop reads CASSLGDPLSF. The CDR3 DNA reads TGTGCCAGCAGCTTAGGGGACCCCTTAAGCTTC. V gene TRBV11-2 combines with J gene TRBJ2-1, with D perhaps being TRBD1 or TRBD2 (5 bases each). CDR1 is SGHAT and CDR2 is FQNNGV in the germline V gene. This CDR3 has 11 amino acids.

This clonotype was detected many times. The chain recombines TRBV28 with TRBJ2-7; D is uncertain. This CDR3 contains 15 residues. Trimming stripped 3 bases from V and 0 bases from J, with 12 bases between. Germline CDR1 reads MDHEN; CDR2 reads SYDVKM. CDR3: CASSFGPILSYEQYF. CDR3 DNA: TGTGCCAGCAGTTTCGGACCGATCCTCTCCTACGAGCAGTACTTC.

There are many counts of this clonotype. The chain couples TRBV12-3 or TRBV12-4 to TRBJ1-4; 7 bases are a match to TRBD1. This CDR3 spans 16 amino acids. V dropped 1 base and J dropped 0; count of bases not matched to a gene: 2. The CDR3 DNA reads TGTGCCAGCAGTTTAGACCAGGGGGCAACTAATGAAAAACTGTTTTTT. This sequence encodes CASSLDQGATNEKLFF.

There are many counts of this clonotype. The V call is TRBV11-2, the J call TRBJ2-7; D not certain. The CDR3 spans 15 residues. CDR1 SGHAT and CDR2 FQNNGV come from the germline V gene. Trimming pared 2 bases from V and 6 bases from J, leaving 17 bases between. The CDR3 nucleotides read TGTGCCAGCAGCTTACTGGCAGACCGAATGGGCGAGCAGTACGTC. It translates to CASSLLADRMGEQYV.

The rearrangement joins TRBV3-2 to TRBJ2-6; the DNA was not compared with TRBD1, the D call given in the table. TRBV3-2 is classified as a pseudogene. The CDR3 contains 16 residues. The CDR3 loop is CASSQRDRAGANVLTF. CDR3 DNA: TGTGCCAGCAGCCAACGGGACAGGGCTGGGGCCAACGTCCTGACTTTC.

The rearrangement links TRBV19 to TRBJ2-2; no reliable D call. V lost 6 bases, J lost 7 bases, and 15 bases lay in between. CDR1 and CDR2 from the germline V gene are LNHDA and SQIVND (reference sequence). The CDR3 spans 14 residues. This CDR3 is CASSNLDSGGELFF. In nucleotides, the CDR3 is TGTGCCAGTAGCAACCTAGATTCCGGCGGGGAGCTGTTTTTT.

This clonotype has a count of ten or more. The CDR3 sequence is CSARAREAFF. The CDR3 region has the DNA TGCAGTGCTAGAGCGCGGGAAGCTTTCTTT. This sequence joins TRBV20-1 and TRBJ1-1; D ambiguous. From germline, CDR1 is DFQATT and CDR2 SNEGSKA (reference sequence). V lost 1 base and J 8 bases, leaving 5 bases between the germline ends. CDR3 size: 10 residues.

The chain couples TRBV3-1 to TRBJ1-1; unclear D gene. Germline lookup yields CDR1 LGHDT and CDR2 YNNKEL (reference sequence). V gave up 1 base and J gave up 6 bases, with 9 bases separating them. The CDR3 totals 13 residues. This CDR3 reads CASSQVPSAEAFF. CDR3 in DNA: TGTGCCAGCAGCCAAGTTCCGAGCGCTGAAGCTTTCTTT.

This clonotype was seen repeatedly, ten times or more. This chain connects TRBV11-2 to TRBJ2-1, with no clear D. V was clipped by 1 base and J by 7 bases, with 8 bases between them. This CDR3 region has 13 residues. Germline V gene sequence: CDR1 SGHAT, CDR2 FQNNGV. This CDR3 reads CASSLVRVNEQFF. The CDR3 bases are TGTGCCAGCAGCTTAGTTAGAGTGAATGAGCAGTTCTTC. Full variable domain (remainder filled in from reference TRBV11-2 and TRBJ2-1): EAGVAQSPRYKIIEKRQSVAFWCNPISGHATLYWYQQILGQGPKLLIQFQNNGVVDDSQLPKDRFSAERLKGVDSTLKIQPAKLEDSAVYLCASSLVRVNEQFFGPGTRLTVL.

The sample holds a few counts of this clonotype. The rearrangement joins TRBV20-1 to TRBJ1-1, with a tentative D call TRBD1 (5 bases). V was clipped by 0 bases and J by 5 bases, with 10 bases between them. CDR3 length equals 13 residues. Per the germline V gene, CDR1 is DFQATT and CDR2 is SNEGSKA (reference sequence). CDR3 residues: CSAREGGRTEAFF. The CDR3 DNA follows: TGCAGTGCTAGAGAGGGGGGTAGGACTGAAGCTTTCTTT.

This clonotype was seen many times. The chain has TRBV7-8 and TRBJ1-2; D ambiguous. Germline V gene sequence: CDR1 SGHVS, CDR2 FQNEAQ. The CDR3 totals 14 residues. The V end lost 1 base, the J end lost 4 bases, and 10 bases lay between the germline ends. In nucleotides, the CDR3 is TGTGCCAGCAGCTTAGGTTCTTGGCTCTATGGCTACACCTTC. Protein product: CASSLGSWLYGYTF.

This clonotype was recorded many times. The V gene is TRBV4-1, the J gene TRBJ2-2; 8 nucleotides agree with TRBD1. The CDR3 length is 18 residues. Germline lookup yields CDR1 MGHRA and CDR2 YSYEKL. V was clipped by 6 bases and J by 3 bases; unmatched bases: 15. CDR3 region: CASSPAGRGRPHTGELFF. CDR3 sequence (DNA): TGCGCCAGCAGTCCGGCGGGCAGGGGGCGTCCCCACACCGGGGAGCTGTTTTTT.

The gene calls are TRBV4-3 and TRBJ1-1; D is ambiguous. Germline lookup yields CDR1 LGHNA and CDR2 YSLEER. CDR3 length: 15 amino acids. V was pared by 0 bases and J by 4 bases, with 12 bases between. This CDR3 is CASSQETRLLTEAFF. The CDR3 nucleotides are TGCGCCAGCAGCCAAGAGACCAGATTACTCACTGAAGCTTTCTTT.

The rearrangement links TRBV4-2 to TRBJ2-1; TRBD2 matches 14 bases. V gave up 3 bases and J gave up 9 bases; unmatched junction bases: 7. Germline V gene lookup returns CDR1 LGHNA and CDR2 YNFKEQ. CDR3 length: 16 residues. Here the CDR3 DNA reads TGTGCCAGCAGCCACGTTCCGGGACTAGCGGGGGTTGAGCAGTTCTTC. It yields the protein CASSHVPGLAGVEQFF.

At least ten counts were recorded for this clonotype. V gene TRBV7-9 combines with J gene TRBJ2-2, with D perhaps assigned TRBD1 or TRBD2 (5 bases each). Per the germline V gene, CDR1 is SEHNR and CDR2 is FQNEAQ (reference sequence). The CDR3 runs to 17 residues. With 1 base removed from V and 0 bases from J, the gap between germline ends came to 12 bases. The CDR3 sequence is CASSLDHRGANTGELFF. For the CDR3, the DNA is TGTGCCAGCAGCTTAGACCACAGAGGGGCGAACACCGGGGAGCTGTTTTTT.

This clonotype was counted ten times or more. The rearrangement uses TRBV18 and TRBJ1-4; D is perhaps TRBD1 (6 bases). CDR3 size: 14 residues. Germline CDR1 reads KGHSH; CDR2 reads LQKENI. The V and J ends lost 3 bases and 5 bases respectively, with 10 bases between them. DNA of the CDR3: TGTGCCAGCTCACCTGACAGGATGAATGAAAAACTGTTTTTT. Translation: CASSPDRMNEKLFF. Variable domain in full (rest from reference TRBV18 and TRBJ1-4): NAGVMQNPRHLVRRRGQEARLRCSPMKGHSHVYWYRQLPEEGLKFMVYLQKENIIDESGMPKERFSAEFPKEGPSILRIQQVVRGDSAAYFCASSPDRMNEKLFFGSGTQLSVL.

This clonotype was counted ten times or more. This chain links TRBV2 with TRBJ2-1; D is unclear. The germline V gene encodes CDR1 SNHLY and CDR2 FYNNEI. The CDR3 contains 14 residues. V gave up 2 bases and J gave up 9 bases, with 14 bases separating them. CDR3 sequence reads: CASSELGSIGEQFF. CDR3 coding DNA: TGTGCCAGCAGTGAATTGGGAAGCATAGGTGAGCAGTTCTTC.

This clonotype was picked up a small number of times. The chain couples TRBV4-3 to TRBJ2-2; D remains ambiguous. V was shortened by 2 bases and J by 2 bases, with 9 bases between the two germline ends. Germline V lookup: CDR1 LGHNA, CDR2 YSLEER. The length of the CDR3 is 15 residues. CDR3 sequence reads: CASSQSRFNTGELFF. Written as DNA, the CDR3 is TGCGCCAGCAGCCAATCTCGATTCAACACCGGGGAGCTGTTTTTT.

V is TRBV7-9 and J is TRBJ1-2; D not certain. CDR1 is SEHNR, CDR2 FQNEAQ, per germline (reference sequence). The CDR3 totals 14 residues. Trimming took off 5 bases at V and 3 bases at J, with 13 bases between the two ends. The CDR3 DNA is TGTGCCAGCAGCAAAGGGCCAGGAGACTATGGCTACACCTTC. Translating gives CASSKGPGDYGYTF.

This clonotype has at least ten counts. The chain links TRBV10-3 to TRBJ2-7, with D possibly being TRBD1 (6 bases). This CDR3 region has 13 residues. Germline CDR1 is ENHRY and CDR2 is SYGVKD. Trimming took 6 bases from V and 3 from J, leaving 12 bases between them. CDR3 amino acids: CAIRGDIFYEQYV. CDR3 DNA: TGTGCCATCAGGGGGGACATTTTCTACGAGCAGTACGTC.

The sample holds many counts of this clonotype. The chain couples TRBV9 to TRBJ1-1, with TRBD1 matching over 10 bases. V shed 7 bases and J 0 bases; nucleotides not matched to a gene: 15. Germline V gene data show CDR1 as SGDLS and CDR2 as YYNGEE. The CDR3 is 18 residues long. The CDR3 bases are TGTGCCAGCGTAAGGGACAGGGGCGTTCCTACGCTGAACACTGAAGCTTTCTTT. It yields the protein CASVRDRGVPTLNTEAFF. Full variable domain (outside the CDR3, taken from reference TRBV9 and TRBJ1-1): DSGVTQTPKHLITATGQRVTLRCSPRSGDLSVYWYQQSLDQGLQFLIQYYNGEERAKGNILERFSAQQFPDLHSELNLSSLELGDSALYFCASVRDRGVPTLNTEAFFGQGTRLTVV.